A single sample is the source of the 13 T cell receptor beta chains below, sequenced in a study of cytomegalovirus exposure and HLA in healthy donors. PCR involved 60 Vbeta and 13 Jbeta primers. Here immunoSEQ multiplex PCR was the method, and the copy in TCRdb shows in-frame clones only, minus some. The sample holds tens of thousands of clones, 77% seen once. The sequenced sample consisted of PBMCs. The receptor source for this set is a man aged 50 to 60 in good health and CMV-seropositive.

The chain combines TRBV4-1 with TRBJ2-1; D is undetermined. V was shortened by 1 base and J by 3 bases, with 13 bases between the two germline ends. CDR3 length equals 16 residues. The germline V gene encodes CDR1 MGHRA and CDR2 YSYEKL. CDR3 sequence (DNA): TGCGCCAGCAGCCAAGCGGTAACTCTATTCTACAATGAGCAGTTCTTC. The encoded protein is CASSQAVTLFYNEQFF.

This chain's CDR3 is CASSGWRDEQYF. In DNA form, the CDR3 reads TGTGCCAGCAGTGGTTGGCGGGACGAGCAGTACTTC. The V call is TRBV25-1, the J call TRBJ2-7; TRBD2 might be the D (5 bases). Trimming cost V 4 bases and J 5 bases, with 9 bases left between them. CDR1 is MGHDK and CDR2 is SYGVNS in the germline V gene. The CDR3 extends over 12 amino acids.

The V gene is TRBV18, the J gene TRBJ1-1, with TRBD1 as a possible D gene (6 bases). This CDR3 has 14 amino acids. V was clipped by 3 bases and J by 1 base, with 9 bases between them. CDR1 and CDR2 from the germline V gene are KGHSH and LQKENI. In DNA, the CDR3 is TGTGCCAGCTCACCTTTGGGACAGAACACTGAAGCTTTCTTT. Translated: CASSPLGQNTEAFF.

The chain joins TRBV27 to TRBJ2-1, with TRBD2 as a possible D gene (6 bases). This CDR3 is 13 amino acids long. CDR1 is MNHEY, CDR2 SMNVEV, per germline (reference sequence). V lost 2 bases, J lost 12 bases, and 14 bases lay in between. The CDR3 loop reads CASSLQGTHGQFF. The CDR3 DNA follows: TGTGCCAGCAGTTTACAAGGGACTCACGGGCAGTTCTTC.

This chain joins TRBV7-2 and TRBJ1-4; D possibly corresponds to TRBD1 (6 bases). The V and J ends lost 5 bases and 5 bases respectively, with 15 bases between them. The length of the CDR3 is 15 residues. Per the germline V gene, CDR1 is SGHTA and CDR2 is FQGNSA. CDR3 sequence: CASSTLGQLNEKLFF. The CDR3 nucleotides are TGTGCCAGCAGCACCCTCGGACAGCTAAATGAAAAACTGTTTTTT.

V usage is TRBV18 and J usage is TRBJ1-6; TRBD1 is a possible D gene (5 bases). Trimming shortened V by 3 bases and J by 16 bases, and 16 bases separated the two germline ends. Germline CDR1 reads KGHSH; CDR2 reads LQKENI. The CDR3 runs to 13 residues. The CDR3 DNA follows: TGTGCCAGCTCACCGAACGAAGACAGCTCGCTCCACTTT. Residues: CASSPNEDSSLHF.

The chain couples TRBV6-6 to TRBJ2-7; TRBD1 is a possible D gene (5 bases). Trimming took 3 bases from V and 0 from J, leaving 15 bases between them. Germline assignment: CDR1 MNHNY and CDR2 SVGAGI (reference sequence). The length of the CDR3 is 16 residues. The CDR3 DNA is TGTGCCAGCAGTTATCTCAGGGTGGCCAGCTCCTACGAGCAGTACTTC. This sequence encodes CASSYLRVASSYEQYF.

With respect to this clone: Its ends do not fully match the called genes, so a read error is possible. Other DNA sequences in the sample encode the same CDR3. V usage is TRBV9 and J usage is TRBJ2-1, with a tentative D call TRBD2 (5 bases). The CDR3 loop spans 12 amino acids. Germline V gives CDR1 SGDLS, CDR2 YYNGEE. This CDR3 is CASSVTDWHLVF. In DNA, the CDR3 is TGTGCCAGCAGCGTGACGGACTGGCACCTGGTCTTC.

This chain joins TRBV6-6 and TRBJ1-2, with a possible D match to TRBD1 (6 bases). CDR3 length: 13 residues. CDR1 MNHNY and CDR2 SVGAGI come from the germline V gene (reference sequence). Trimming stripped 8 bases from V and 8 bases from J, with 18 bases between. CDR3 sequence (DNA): TGTGCCAGCGGGGAACAAGGGGGAAGAGGCTACACCTTC. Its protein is CASGEQGGRGYTF.

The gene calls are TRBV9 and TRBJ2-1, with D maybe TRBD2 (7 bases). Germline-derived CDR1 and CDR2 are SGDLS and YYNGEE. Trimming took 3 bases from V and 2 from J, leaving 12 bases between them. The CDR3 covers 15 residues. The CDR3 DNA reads TGTGCCAGCAGCGAAGGGAGGGGGACCTACAATGAGCAGTTCTTC. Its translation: CASSEGRGTYNEQFF.

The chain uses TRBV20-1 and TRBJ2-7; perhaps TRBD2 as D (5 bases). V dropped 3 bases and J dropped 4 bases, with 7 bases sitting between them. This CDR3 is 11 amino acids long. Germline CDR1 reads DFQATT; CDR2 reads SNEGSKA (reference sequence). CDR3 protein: CSASRGYEQYF. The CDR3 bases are TGCAGTGCTAGTCGGGGTTACGAGCAGTACTTC.

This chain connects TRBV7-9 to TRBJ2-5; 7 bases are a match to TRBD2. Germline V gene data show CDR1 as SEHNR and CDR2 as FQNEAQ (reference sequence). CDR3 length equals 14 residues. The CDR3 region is CSSVVAGAQETQYF. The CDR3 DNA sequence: TGTTCCTCCGTGGTGGCGGGAGCCCAAGAGACCCAGTACTTC.

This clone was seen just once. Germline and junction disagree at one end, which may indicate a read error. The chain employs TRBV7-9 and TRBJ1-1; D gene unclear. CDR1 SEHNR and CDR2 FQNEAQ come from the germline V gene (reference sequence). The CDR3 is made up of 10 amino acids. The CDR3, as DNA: TGTTCCAGCAACTCACCCGTAACTTTCTTT. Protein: CSSNSPVTFF.